The present TCR beta chain was sequenced within a study of tumor-infiltrating lymphocytes in primary liver carcinoma. Overall study: All patients, whether men or women, fell within 30 to 69 years of age.

Blood RNA was derived from unsorted whole blood, and germline DNA was extracted too. Chronic HBV infection was present in the patients, who were treatment-naive. Trimming shortened V by 2 bases and J by 2 bases, and 13 bases separated the two germline ends. This CDR3 is built from 15 residues. CDR1 and CDR2 from the germline V gene are MNHEY and SVGEGT. Starting from about 0.5 ug of total RNA, TCR beta cDNA was produced with a primer in the constant region. A slightly modified ARM-PCR protocol with three nested multiplex PCR rounds produced these TCR beta libraries. TRBV1-TRBV30 forward primers and a C-beta reverse primer were used in the first two PCR rounds, which each ran for 9 to 10 cycles. Using its own MiXCR run on the multiplex PCR reads, TCRdb lists one record per CDR3 protein. The table lists 310,000 or so distinct CDR3 sequences, 58% of them singletons.

Material: peripheral blood. The receptor's source is a woman aged 30 to 39 with primary liver carcinoma and hepatitis B virus infection. This rearrangement joins TRBV6-2 or TRBV6-3 to TRBJ2-7; perhaps TRBD1 as D (7 bases). The CDR3 DNA reads as TGTGCCAGCAGTTACCGGAGGGACAGAGCCTACGAGCAGTACTTC. Amino acid sequence: CASSYRRDRAYEQYF.